Listed below are T cell receptor beta chains from one sample, sequenced in a study of identical twins. In TCRdb, the 5' RACE reads were re-called with MiXCR into one record per CDR3 protein. This table holds hundreds of thousands of distinct CDR3 sequences, about 12% found once. These data were likewise used in another study, on yellow fever vaccine responses in identical twins.

Sequencing used CD8+ T cells sorted from blood. These receptors originate from a woman between 18 and 29 years old in good health. CDR3s include the opening cysteine and the closing phenylalanine or tryptophan. A row's size may be missing; if present it is once, few, many or a size class.

J,V,size,CDR3
TRBJ2-7,TRBV12-3/TRBV12-4,few,CASSHTGSEQYF
TRBJ2-5,TRBV7-9,NA,CASSPGRYQETQYF
TRBJ2-1,TRBV15,NA,CATSRAVGYNEQFF
TRBJ2-1,TRBV10-3,few,CAISPGLAGVYNEQFF
TRBJ2-3,TRBV2,NA,CASSEGLQRSTDTQYF
TRBJ2-3,TRBV20-1,few,CSAGQGLAVTDTQYF
TRBJ2-1,TRBV24-1,few,CATGQGSYNEQFF
TRBJ2-7,TRBV7-6,NA,CASSRSLYYEQYF
TRBJ1-2,TRBV24-1,few,CATSDLGHSTGYTF
TRBJ2-1,TRBV20-1,NA,CSARDRAGGIYNEQFF
TRBJ2-5,TRBV10-1,few,CASSESGLAGQETQYF
TRBJ2-1,TRBV11-2,NA,CASSMTGRSHNEQSF
TRBJ2-1,TRBV12-3/TRBV12-4,NA,CASSGDGSREFF
TRBJ2-2,TRBV18,many,CASSPPRKRGDTGELFF
TRBJ2-5,TRBV19,few,CASSFLATGGAETQYF
TRBJ2-1,TRBV6-5,few,CASSYSTGGAGNEQFF
TRBJ2-7,TRBV28,NA,CASSLGPTGEQYF
TRBJ2-7,TRBV12-5,NA,CASGLNSVADRGLVLGSYEQYF
TRBJ2-5,TRBV7-9,NA,CASSHPRGQETQYF
TRBJ2-1,TRBV27,few,CASSLRGGLAGFHNEQFF
TRBJ2-1,TRBV7-2,NA,CASSFSSVAVLNEQFF
TRBJ2-7,TRBV25-1,many,CASSHNQDRGRYEQYF
TRBJ2-1,TRBV3-1,few,CASSQELRGSDNEQFF
TRBJ2-5,TRBV5-1,many,CASSFRKARRVDMTQYF